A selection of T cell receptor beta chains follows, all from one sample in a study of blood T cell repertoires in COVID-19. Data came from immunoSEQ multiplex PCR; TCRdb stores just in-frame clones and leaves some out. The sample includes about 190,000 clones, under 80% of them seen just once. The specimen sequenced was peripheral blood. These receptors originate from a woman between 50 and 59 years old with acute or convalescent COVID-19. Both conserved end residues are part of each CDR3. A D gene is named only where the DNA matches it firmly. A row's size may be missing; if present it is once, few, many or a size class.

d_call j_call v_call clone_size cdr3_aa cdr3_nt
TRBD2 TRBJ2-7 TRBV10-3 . CAISELAGDYEQYF TGTGCCATCAGTGAACTAGCGGGAGATTACGAGCAGTACTTC
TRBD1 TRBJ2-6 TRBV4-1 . CASSVAQGSSGANVLTF TGCGCCAGCAGCGTCGCACAGGGGAGCTCTGGGGCCAACGTCCTGACTTTC
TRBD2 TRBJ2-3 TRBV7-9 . CASSFVPGLAGGDTQYF TGTGCCAGCAGCTTTGTTCCCGGGCTAGCGGGAGGAGATACGCAGTATTTT
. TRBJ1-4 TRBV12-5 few CASGLVLGSGGKLFF TGTGCTAGTGGTTTGGTATTGGGGTCGGGAGGAAAACTGTTTTTT
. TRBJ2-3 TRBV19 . CASSMGWRGEDTQYF TGTGCCAGTAGTATGGGTTGGCGGGGCGAAGATACGCAGTATTTT
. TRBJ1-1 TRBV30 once CAWKHNTEAFF TGTGCCTGGAAGCACAACACTGAAGCTTTCTTT
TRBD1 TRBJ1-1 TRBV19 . CASSMEGANTGLNTEAFF TGTGCCAGTAGTATGGAGGGGGCTAACACGGGGCTTAACACTGAAGCTTTCTTT
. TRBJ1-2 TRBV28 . CASSFGRGYGYTF TGTGCCAGCAGTTTCGGCAGGGGCTATGGCTACACCTTC
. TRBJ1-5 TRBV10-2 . CASSVGDSNQPQHF TGCGCCAGCAGTGTGGGAGACAGCAATCAGCCCCAGCATTTT
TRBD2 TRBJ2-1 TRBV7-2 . CASRQGPSGTSRSYNEQFF TGTGCCAGCAGACAAGGTCCTTCCGGGACTAGTCGCTCCTACAATGAGCAGTTCTTC
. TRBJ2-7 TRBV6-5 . CASSERGNEQYF TGTGCCAGCTCCGAAAGGGGCAACGAGCAGTACTTC
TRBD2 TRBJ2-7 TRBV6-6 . CASLPPGRSGGEQYF TGTGCCAGCCTCCCTCCAGGGCGGTCGGGGGGGGAGCAGTACTTC
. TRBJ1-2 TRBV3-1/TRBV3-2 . CASSLRGRSYGYTF TGTGCCAGCAGCCTTCGAGGGAGGTCCTATGGCTACACCTTC
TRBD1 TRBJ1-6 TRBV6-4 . CARDLNRGLIDFNSPLHF TGTGCCAGAGACCTAAACAGGGGGCTTATTGACTTTAATTCACCCCTCCACTTT
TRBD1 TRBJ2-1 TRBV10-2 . CASSEGTGHGKGNEQFF TGCGCCAGCAGTGAAGGGACAGGGCATGGGAAGGGCAATGAGCAGTTCTTC
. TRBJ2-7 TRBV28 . CASSSAYEQYF TGTGCCAGCAGTTCCGCCTACGAGCAGTACTTC
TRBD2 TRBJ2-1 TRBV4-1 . CASSLSGTNSYNEQFF TGCGCCAGCAGCCTAAGCGGGACGAACTCCTACAATGAGCAGTTCTTC
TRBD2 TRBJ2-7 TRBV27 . CASKDQSRGLPYEQYF TGTGCCAGCAAAGATCAATCCCGGGGACTACCTTACGAGCAGTACTTC
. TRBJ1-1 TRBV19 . CASSLSGQGYGAFF TGTGCCAGTAGTTTGTCGGGACAAGGTTATGGGGCTTTCTTT
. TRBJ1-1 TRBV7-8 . CASSQRAGNTEAFF TGTGCCAGCAGTCAAAGAGCGGGGAACACTGAAGCTTTCTTT
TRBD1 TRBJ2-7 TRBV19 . CASSQTGNYEQYF TGTGCCAGTAGCCAGACAGGGAACTACGAGCAGTACTTC
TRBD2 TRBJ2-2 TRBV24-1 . CATSGGLAVNTGELFF TGTGCCACCAGTGGCGGACTAGCGGTGAACACCGGGGAGCTGTTTTTT
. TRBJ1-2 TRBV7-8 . CASSLELLDYNGYTF TGTGCCAGCAGCTTAGAACTCTTGGACTATAATGGCTACACCTTC
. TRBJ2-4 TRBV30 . CACLQLAKNIQYF TGTGCCTGCCTACAGCTAGCCAAAAACATTCAGTACTTC
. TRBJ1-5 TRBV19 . CASSRSGVSNQPQHF TGTGCCAGTAGTAGATCCGGGGTGAGCAATCAGCCCCAGCATTTT
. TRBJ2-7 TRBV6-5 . CASRSGDRTYEQYF TGTGCCAGCAGGAGCGGGGACAGGACCTACGAGCAGTACTTC
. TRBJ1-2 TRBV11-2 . CASSFGWGYTF TGTGCCAGCAGCTTCGGGTGGGGCTACACCTTC
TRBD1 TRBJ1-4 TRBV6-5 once CASSIPGGTNEKLFF TGTGCCAGCAGTATCCCAGGGGGAACTAATGAAAAACTGTTTTTT
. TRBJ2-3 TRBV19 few CASSMQGQFTSPGDTQYF TGTGCCAGTAGTATGCAGGGCCAGTTCACTTCCCCCGGAGATACGCAGTATTTT
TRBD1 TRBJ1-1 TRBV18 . CASSYRGDTEAFF TGTGCCAGCTCATACAGGGGGGACACTGAAGCTTTCTTT
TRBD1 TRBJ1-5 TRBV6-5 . CASGTGGQPQHF TGTGCCAGCGGGACAGGGGGCCAGCCCCAGCATTTT
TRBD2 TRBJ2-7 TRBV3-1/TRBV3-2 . CASSTPAGGRYEQYF TGTGCCAGCAGCACTCCAGCGGGGGGGCGTTACGAGCAGTACTTC
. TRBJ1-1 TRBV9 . CASSLAEGVSEAFF TGTGCCAGCAGCCTAGCAGAGGGGGTATCTGAAGCTTTCTTT
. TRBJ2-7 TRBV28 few CASSPFGGSSYEQYF TGTGCCAGCAGTCCCTTTGGGGGGTCCTCCTACGAGCAGTACTTC
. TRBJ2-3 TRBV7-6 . CASSSRALTDTQYF TGTGCCAGCAGCTCCAGGGCCCTCACAGATACGCAGTATTTT
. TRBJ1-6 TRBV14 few CASSQDRRTPLHF TGTGCCAGCAGCCAAGATCGGCGGACACCCCTCCACTTT
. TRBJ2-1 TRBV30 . CAWSKGGMAYNEQFF TGTGCCTGGAGTAAAGGGGGTATGGCATACAATGAGCAGTTCTTC